The entry below describes one TCR beta chain. Its antigen is not known. The data are from a study of CXCR3-negative and CXCR3-positive naive CD8 T cells. Study context: Some 150 million TRB reads were obtained overall (about 1.5 +/- 0.3 million per library). Overall study results and limits: When CXCR3-positive naive cells were set against CXCR3-negative naive cells, the former had more hydrophobic TRB CDR3s.

The libraries of TRB cDNA were prepared using 5' RACE with UMI labels. TCRdb reprocessed the 5' RACE reads and stores each CDR3 protein as one record, lacking DNA. Found here are approximately 100,000 distinct CDR3 sequences; the top ten clones hold roughly 0.35%. This CDR3 is 17 amino acids long. Sequenced input: naive CXCR3+ CD8+ T cells from blood. The subset denotes: CD45RO-CCR7+CD27+CD95- naive CD8+ T cells expressing CXCR3 (TNR3+). This TCR was recovered from a human donor in good health. Some clones in this sample may be carry-over from other donors' samples. The chain combines TRBV21-1 with TRBJ2-7; as DNA is missing, the TRBD2 call by TCRdb cannot be tested. TRBV21-1 is assigned pseudogene status. The CDR3 loop reads CASSNGPLTSGNYEQYF.